This T cell receptor beta chain was recorded in a study of vaccination effects on CD4 cells after COVID-19. About the research overall: Before sequencing, viral peptide pools were used by the ViraFEST assay to expand antigen-specific CD4+ T cells. Sample collection from a couple of convalescent patients occurred 16 days and one week before vaccination.

A note on this clone: What it binds is not known.

CD4+ T cell isolation took place after approximately ten days of culture. At days 3 and 7, half of the medium was exchanged for IL-2 medium. Whole-study findings and limits: Convalescent patients were scarce in the study, and it lacked early post-infection timepoints.

CDR1 is SGHTA and CDR2 is FQGNSA in the germline V gene. The length of the CDR3 is 14 residues. V lost 0 bases, J lost 2 bases, and 8 bases lay in between. Clones were read by immunoSEQ multiplex PCR, and TCRdb kept only the in-frame ones, dropping some. The sample shows tens of thousands of clones, about 78% of them seen only once. The TCR was taken from a human donor who had a prior SARS-CoV-2 infection. Material: CD4+ T cells from PBMCs cultured without peptide, obtained before COVID-19 vaccination. The chain combines TRBV7-2 with TRBJ2-7; the D is unclear. CDR3 in amino acids: CASSLAPAPYEQYF. CDR3 coding DNA: TGTGCCAGCAGCTTAGCGCCAGCACCCTACGAGCAGTACTTC.